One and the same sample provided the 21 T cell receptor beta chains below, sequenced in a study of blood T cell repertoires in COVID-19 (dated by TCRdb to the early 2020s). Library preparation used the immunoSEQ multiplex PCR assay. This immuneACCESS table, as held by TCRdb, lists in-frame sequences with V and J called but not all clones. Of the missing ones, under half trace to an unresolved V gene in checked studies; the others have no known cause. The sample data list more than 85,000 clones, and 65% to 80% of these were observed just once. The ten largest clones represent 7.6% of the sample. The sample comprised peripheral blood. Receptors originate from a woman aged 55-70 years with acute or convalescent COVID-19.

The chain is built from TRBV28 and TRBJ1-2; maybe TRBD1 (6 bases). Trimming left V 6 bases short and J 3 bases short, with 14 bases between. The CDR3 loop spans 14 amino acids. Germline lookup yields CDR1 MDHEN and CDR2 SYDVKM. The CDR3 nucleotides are TGTGCCAGCAGCCCCAGGGGAGCCTACTATGGCTACACCTTC. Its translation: CASSPRGAYYGYTF.

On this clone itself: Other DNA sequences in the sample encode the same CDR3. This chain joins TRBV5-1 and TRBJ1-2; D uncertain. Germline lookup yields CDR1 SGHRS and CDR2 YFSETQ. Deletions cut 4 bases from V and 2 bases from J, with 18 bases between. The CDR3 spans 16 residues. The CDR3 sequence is CASSLSPGDINYGYTF. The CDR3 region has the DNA TGCGCCAGCAGCCTCTCCCCGGGAGATATAAACTATGGCTACACCTTC. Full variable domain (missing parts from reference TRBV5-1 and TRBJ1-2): KAGVTQTPRYLIKTRGQQVTLSCSPISGHRSVSWYQQTPGQGLQFLFEYFSETQRNKGNFPGRFSGRQFSNSRSEMNVSTLELGDSALYLCASSLSPGDINYGYTFGSGTRLTVV.

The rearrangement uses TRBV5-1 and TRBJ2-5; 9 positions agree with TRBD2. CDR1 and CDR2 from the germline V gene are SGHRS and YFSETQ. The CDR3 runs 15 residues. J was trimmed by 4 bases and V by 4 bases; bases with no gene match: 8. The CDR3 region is CASSPAGGPGETQYF. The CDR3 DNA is TGCGCCAGCAGCCCCGCGGGGGGGCCAGGAGAGACCCAGTACTTC.

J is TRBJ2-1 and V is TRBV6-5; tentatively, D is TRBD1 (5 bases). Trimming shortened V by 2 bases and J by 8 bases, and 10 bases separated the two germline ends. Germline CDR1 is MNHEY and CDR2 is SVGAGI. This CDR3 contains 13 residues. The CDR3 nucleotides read TGTGCCAGCAGTTACCCAGGGATCCATGAGCAGTTCTTC. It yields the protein CASSYPGIHEQFF.

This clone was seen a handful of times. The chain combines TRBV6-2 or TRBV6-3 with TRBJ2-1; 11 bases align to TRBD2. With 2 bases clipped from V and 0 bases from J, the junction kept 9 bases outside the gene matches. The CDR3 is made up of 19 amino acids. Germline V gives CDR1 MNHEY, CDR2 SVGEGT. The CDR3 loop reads CASSYGLAGQPSSYNEQFF. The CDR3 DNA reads TGTGCCAGCAGTTACGGACTAGCGGGTCAACCGAGCTCCTACAATGAGCAGTTCTTC.

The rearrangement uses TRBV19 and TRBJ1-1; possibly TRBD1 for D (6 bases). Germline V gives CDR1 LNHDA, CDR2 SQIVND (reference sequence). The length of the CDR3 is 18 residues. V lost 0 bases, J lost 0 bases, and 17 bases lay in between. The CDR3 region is CASSIDHGQGIMNTEAFF. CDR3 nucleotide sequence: TGTGCCAGTAGTATAGATCATGGGCAGGGGATCATGAACACTGAAGCTTTCTTT.

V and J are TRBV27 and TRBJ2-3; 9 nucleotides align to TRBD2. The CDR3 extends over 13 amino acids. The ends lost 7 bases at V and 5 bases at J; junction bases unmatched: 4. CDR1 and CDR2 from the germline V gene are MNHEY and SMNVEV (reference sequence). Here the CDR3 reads CASTGLARDTQYF. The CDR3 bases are TGTGCCAGCACCGGACTAGCGAGAGATACGCAGTATTTT.

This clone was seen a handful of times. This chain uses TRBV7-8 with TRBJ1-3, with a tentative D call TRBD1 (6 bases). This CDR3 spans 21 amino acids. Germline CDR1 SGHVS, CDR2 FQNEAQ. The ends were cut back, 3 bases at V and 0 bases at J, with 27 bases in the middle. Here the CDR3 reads CASSFLPYKPGRTDSGNTIYF. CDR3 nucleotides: TGTGCCAGCAGCTTTCTGCCCTACAAGCCTGGTCGGACAGACTCTGGAAACACCATATATTTT.

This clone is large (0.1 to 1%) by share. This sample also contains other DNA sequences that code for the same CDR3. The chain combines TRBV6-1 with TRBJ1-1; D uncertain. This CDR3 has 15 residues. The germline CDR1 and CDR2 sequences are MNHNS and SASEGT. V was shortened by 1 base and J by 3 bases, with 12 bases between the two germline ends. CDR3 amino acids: CASSEGTAGHTEAFF. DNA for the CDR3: TGTGCCAGCAGTGAAGGGACCGCGGGTCACACTGAAGCTTTCTTT.

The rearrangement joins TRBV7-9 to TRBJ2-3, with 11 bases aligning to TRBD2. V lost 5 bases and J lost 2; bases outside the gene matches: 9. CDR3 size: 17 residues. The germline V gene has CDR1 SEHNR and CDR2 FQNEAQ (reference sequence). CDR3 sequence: CASSLISGGADTDTQYF. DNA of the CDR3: TGTGCCAGCAGCCTCATTAGCGGGGGGGCCGACACAGATACGCAGTATTTT.

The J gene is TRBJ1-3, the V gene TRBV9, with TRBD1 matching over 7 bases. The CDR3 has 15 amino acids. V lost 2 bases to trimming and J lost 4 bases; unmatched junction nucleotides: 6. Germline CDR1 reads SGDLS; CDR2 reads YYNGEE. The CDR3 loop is CASSVRTGVGNTIYF. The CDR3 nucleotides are TGTGCCAGCAGCGTTAGAACAGGGGTAGGAAACACCATATATTTT.

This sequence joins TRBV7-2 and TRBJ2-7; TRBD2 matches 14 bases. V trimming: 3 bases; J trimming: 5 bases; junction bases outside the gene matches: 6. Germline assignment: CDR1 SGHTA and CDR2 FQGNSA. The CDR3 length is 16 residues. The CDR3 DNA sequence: TGTGCCAGCAGCTTCGGGACTAGCGGGGGAAGCCACGAGCAGTACTTC. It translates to CASSFGTSGGSHEQYF.

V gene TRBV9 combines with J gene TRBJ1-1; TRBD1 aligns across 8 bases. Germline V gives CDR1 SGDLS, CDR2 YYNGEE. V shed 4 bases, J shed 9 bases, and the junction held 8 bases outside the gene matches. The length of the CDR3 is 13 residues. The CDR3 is CASSPKPGGQAFF. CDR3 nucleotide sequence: TGTGCCAGCAGCCCAAAACCAGGGGGCCAAGCTTTCTTT.

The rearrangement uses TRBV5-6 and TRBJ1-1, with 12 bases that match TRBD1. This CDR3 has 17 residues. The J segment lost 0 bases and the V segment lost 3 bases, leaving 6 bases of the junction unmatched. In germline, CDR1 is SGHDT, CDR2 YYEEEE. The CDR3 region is CASSWWGTGGVNTEAFF. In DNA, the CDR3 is TGTGCCAGCAGCTGGTGGGGGACAGGGGGCGTGAACACTGAAGCTTTCTTT.

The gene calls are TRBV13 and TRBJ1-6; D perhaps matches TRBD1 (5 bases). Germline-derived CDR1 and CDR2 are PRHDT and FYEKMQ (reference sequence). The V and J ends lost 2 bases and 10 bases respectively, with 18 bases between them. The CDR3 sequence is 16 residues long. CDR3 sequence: CASSLWRGSYDSPLHF. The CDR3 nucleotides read TGTGCCAGCAGCTTATGGAGGGGTTCCTATGACTCACCCCTCCACTTT.

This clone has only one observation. CDR3 in DNA: TGTGCCAGCAGCTTTACAGCAGGGCTGGACTATGGCTACACCTTC. Protein product: CASSFTAGLDYGYTF. This rearrangement joins TRBV27 to TRBJ1-2; D perhaps matches TRBD1 (5 bases). This CDR3 has 15 residues. Trimming cost V 6 bases and J 3 bases, with 17 bases left between them. From germline, CDR1 is MNHEY and CDR2 SMNVEV (reference sequence).

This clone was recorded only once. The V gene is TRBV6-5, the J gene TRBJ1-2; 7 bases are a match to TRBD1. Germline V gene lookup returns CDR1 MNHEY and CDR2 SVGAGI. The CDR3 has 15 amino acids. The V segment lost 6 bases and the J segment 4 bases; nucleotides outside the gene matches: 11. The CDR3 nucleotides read TGTGCCAGCAGACAGGACAGGAAAGCAACCTATGGCTACACCTTC. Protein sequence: CASRQDRKATYGYTF.

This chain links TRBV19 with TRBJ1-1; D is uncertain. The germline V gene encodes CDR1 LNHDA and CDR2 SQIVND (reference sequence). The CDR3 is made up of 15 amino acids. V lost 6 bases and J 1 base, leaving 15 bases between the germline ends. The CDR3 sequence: CASRPTGMWNTEAFF. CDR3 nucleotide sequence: TGTGCCAGTAGGCCCACGGGGATGTGGAACACTGAAGCTTTCTTT.

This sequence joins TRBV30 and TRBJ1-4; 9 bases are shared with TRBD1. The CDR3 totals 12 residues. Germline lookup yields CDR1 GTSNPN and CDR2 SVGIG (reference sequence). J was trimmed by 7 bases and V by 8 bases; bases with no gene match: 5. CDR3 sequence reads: CARGQGREKLFF. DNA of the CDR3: TGTGCCCGAGGACAGGGGCGTGAAAAACTGTTTTTT.

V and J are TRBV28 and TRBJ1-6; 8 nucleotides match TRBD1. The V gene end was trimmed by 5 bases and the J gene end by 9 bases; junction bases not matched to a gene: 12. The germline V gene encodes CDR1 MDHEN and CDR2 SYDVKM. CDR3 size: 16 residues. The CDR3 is CASSPPRQGLGSPLHF. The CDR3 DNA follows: TGTGCCAGCAGTCCTCCGAGACAGGGGTTGGGTTCACCCCTCCACTTT.

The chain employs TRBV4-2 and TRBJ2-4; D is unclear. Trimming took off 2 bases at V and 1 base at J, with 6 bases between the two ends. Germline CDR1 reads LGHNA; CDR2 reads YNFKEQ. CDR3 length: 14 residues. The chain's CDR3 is CASSQISAKNIQYF. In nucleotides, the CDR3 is TGTGCCAGCAGCCAAATATCGGCCAAAAACATTCAGTACTTC.